The subject of this entry is one T cell receptor beta chain. The data were obtained in a study of monozygotic twins with inflammatory bowel disease. Germline V CDR1 and CDR2: MNHEY, SVGAGI. This CDR3 is built from 14 residues. cDNA for TCRalpha and TCRbeta was amplified by nested PCRs of around 15 then 8 to 10 cycles. For each CDR3 protein, TCRdb gives one entry from its re-call of the 5' RACE reads, without DNA. The sample includes 350,000 to 500,000 distinct CDR3 sequences. This clonotype was obtained from a human donor with ulcerative colitis or Crohn's disease, or a healthy co-twin of an affected twin (not recorded which). The rearrangement joins TRBV6-5 to TRBJ1-4; TCRdb's D call of TRBD1 is untestable without DNA. Sample: blood. Here the CDR3 reads CASSSAPEEEKLFF.